One sample yielded the 15 T cell receptor beta chains listed below, sequenced in a study of blood T cell repertoires in COVID-19. Using immunoSEQ multiplex PCR, the repertoire was profiled, and TCRdb retains in-frame clones only, with some absent. Counted here are some 220,000 clones, 65% to 90% occurring once; the ten biggest clones make up under 2.5%. The sequenced material came from peripheral blood. The receptor set was obtained from a woman in her 70s with COVID-19, enrolled during active disease.

V and J are TRBV6-4 and TRBJ1-1, with 9 bases that match TRBD1. CDR3 size: 14 residues. Trimming at V came to 6 bases and at J to 4 bases, leaving 6 bases not matched to a gene. In germline, CDR1 is MRHNA, CDR2 SNTAGT. In DNA, the CDR3 is TGTGCCAGCAGAGACAGGGGGTCGGGCACTGAAGCTTTCTTT. Protein product: CASRDRGSGTEAFF.

This sequence joins TRBV10-1 and TRBJ1-2, with 10 positions matching TRBD1. CDR1 and CDR2 (germline): WNHNN, SYGVQD (reference sequence). This CDR3 is built from 16 residues. Trimming took 7 bases from V and 1 from J; bases not matched to a gene: 9. The CDR3 reads CASIDRGPLVNYGYTF. CDR3 nucleotides: TGCGCCAGCATCGACAGGGGGCCACTTGTTAACTATGGCTACACCTTC.

The chain combines TRBV7-9 with TRBJ1-5, with 10 bases lining up with TRBD1. The ends lost 1 base at V and 4 bases at J; junction bases unmatched: 1. This CDR3 comprises 15 residues. Germline loops: CDR1 SEHNR, CDR2 FQNEAQ (reference sequence). CDR3 loop: CASSLGGQGNQPQHF. The CDR3 DNA reads as TGTGCCAGCAGCTTAGGGGGACAGGGGAATCAGCCCCAGCATTTT.

The DNA for the CDR3 is TGTGCCAGCAGCTCCTTAGCGGGGACGATCACCGGGGAGCTGTTTTTT. Amino acid sequence: CASSSLAGTITGELFF. The chain has TRBV7-6 and TRBJ2-2; 8 bases are a match to TRBD2. Per the germline V gene, CDR1 is SGHVS and CDR2 is FNYEAQ. The trim removed 4 bases at V and 4 bases at J, leaving 8 bases unmatched. CDR3 length equals 16 residues.

V gene TRBV11-1 combines with J gene TRBJ2-6, with 10 bases aligning to TRBD1. CDR3 length: 16 amino acids. Germline V gene lookup returns CDR1 SGHAT and CDR2 FQDESV (reference sequence). V lost 5 bases, J lost 2 bases, and 3 bases stayed unmatched. The DNA for the CDR3 is TGTGCCAGCAGCCGGGACAGGGGTGCTGGGGCCAACGTCCTGACTTTC. As protein: CASSRDRGAGANVLTF.

The gene calls are TRBV18 and TRBJ1-2; a possible D gene is TRBD1 (6 bases). Trimming removed 1 base from V and 1 base from J, with 13 bases in between. Germline-derived CDR1 and CDR2 are KGHSH and LQKENI. The CDR3 runs 16 residues. CDR3 coding DNA: TGTGCCAGCTCACCACAGGGGCAGGGGAGTAACTATGGCTACACCTTC. Amino acid sequence: CASSPQGQGSNYGYTF.

The chain's CDR3 is CASSTQGGVIGYTF. The CDR3 nucleotides read TGTGCCAGTAGTACGCAAGGGGGGGTTATTGGCTACACCTTC. The rearrangement joins TRBV19 to TRBJ1-2; D may be TRBD1 (6 bases). V was clipped by 4 bases and J by 7 bases, with 16 bases between them. The germline V gene encodes CDR1 LNHDA and CDR2 SQIVND (reference sequence). CDR3 length: 14 residues.

This clone was recorded a few times. The J gene is TRBJ2-2, the V gene TRBV18; 12 nucleotides line up with TRBD2. Germline CDR1 KGHSH, CDR2 LQKENI. This CDR3 is 18 amino acids long. With V trimmed by 2 bases and J by 0 bases, 4 bases remained unmatched. CDR3 sequence: CASSPETSGRPNTGELFF. The CDR3 region has the DNA TGTGCCAGCTCACCAGAGACTAGCGGGAGACCGAACACCGGGGAGCTGTTTTTT.

The chain uses TRBV5-1 and TRBJ1-1; 7 nucleotides agree with TRBD1. The CDR3 covers 14 residues. From germline, CDR1 is SGHRS and CDR2 YFSETQ. With V trimmed by 5 bases and J by 0 bases, 4 bases remained unmatched. The CDR3 region is CASSSDRLNTEAFF. The CDR3, as DNA: TGCGCCAGCAGTTCGGACAGGTTGAACACTGAAGCTTTCTTT.

The J gene is TRBJ1-1, the V gene TRBV21-1; the table's TRBD1 call for D was not verified on the DNA. TRBV21-1 is annotated as a pseudogene. This CDR3 has 18 residues. This chain's CDR3 is CASSPGRRTGIMNTEAFF. Written as DNA, the CDR3 is TGTGCCAGCAGTCCCGGCAGGAGAACAGGGATCATGAACACTGAAGCTTTCTTT.

The rearrangement links TRBV11-3 to TRBJ2-3; 10 bases match TRBD1. CDR1 SGHNT and CDR2 YENEEA come from the germline V gene. V lost 4 bases and J lost 1; bases outside the gene matches: 5. This CDR3 contains 16 residues. The DNA for the CDR3 is TGTGCCAGCAGCTCCCGGGACAGGGGCGGCACAGATACGCAGTATTTT. Its translation is CASSSRDRGGTDTQYF.

The CDR3 is CASIRLAVGVDTQYF. In nucleotides, the CDR3 is TGTGCCAGCATCCGACTAGCCGTGGGTGTCGATACGCAGTATTTT. This chain joins TRBV2 and TRBJ2-3; 7 nucleotides match TRBD2. Losses at the gene ends were 7 bases for V and 6 bases for J; bases not matched to a gene: 13. From germline, CDR1 is SNHLY and CDR2 FYNNEI. The CDR3 consists of 15 residues. The full variable domain, with the rest looked up from reference TRBV2 and TRBJ2-3, is EPEVTQTPSHQVTQMGQEVILRCVPISNHLYFYWYRQILGQKVEFLVSFYNNEISEKSEIFDDQFSVERPDGSNFTLKIRSTKLEDSAMYFCASIRLAVGVDTQYFGPGTRLTVL.

V is TRBV6-5 and J is TRBJ1-6; 11 positions agree with TRBD1. Germline CDR1 MNHEY, CDR2 SVGAGI. V was pared by 6 bases and J by 7 bases, with 2 bases of the junction left unmatched. The CDR3 totals 14 residues. The CDR3 reads CASSRDRGNSPLHF. The CDR3 region has the DNA TGTGCCAGCAGCCGGGACAGGGGGAATTCACCCCTCCACTTT.

Only a few counts were recorded for this clone. The V gene is TRBV29-1, the J gene TRBJ2-7, with a tentative D call TRBD2 (5 bases). Per germline, CDR1 SQVTM and CDR2 ANQGSEA. Between the trimmed V and J ends, which lost 4 bases and 2 bases, there was a span of 18 bases. The CDR3 sequence is 15 residues long. The CDR3 nucleotides read TGCAGCGTTGGGGCCGGGATCCTCGATACCTACGAGCAGTACTTC. Translating gives CSVGAGILDTYEQYF.

The J gene is TRBJ1-1, the V gene TRBV20-1; D is uncertain. The CDR3 has 12 amino acids. V was clipped by 3 bases and J by 3 bases, with 8 bases between them. Germline V lookup: CDR1 DFQATT, CDR2 SNEGSKA (reference sequence). The DNA of the CDR3 is TGCAGTGCTAGTCCGGTGGACACTGAAGCTTTCTTT. Protein sequence: CSASPVDTEAFF.